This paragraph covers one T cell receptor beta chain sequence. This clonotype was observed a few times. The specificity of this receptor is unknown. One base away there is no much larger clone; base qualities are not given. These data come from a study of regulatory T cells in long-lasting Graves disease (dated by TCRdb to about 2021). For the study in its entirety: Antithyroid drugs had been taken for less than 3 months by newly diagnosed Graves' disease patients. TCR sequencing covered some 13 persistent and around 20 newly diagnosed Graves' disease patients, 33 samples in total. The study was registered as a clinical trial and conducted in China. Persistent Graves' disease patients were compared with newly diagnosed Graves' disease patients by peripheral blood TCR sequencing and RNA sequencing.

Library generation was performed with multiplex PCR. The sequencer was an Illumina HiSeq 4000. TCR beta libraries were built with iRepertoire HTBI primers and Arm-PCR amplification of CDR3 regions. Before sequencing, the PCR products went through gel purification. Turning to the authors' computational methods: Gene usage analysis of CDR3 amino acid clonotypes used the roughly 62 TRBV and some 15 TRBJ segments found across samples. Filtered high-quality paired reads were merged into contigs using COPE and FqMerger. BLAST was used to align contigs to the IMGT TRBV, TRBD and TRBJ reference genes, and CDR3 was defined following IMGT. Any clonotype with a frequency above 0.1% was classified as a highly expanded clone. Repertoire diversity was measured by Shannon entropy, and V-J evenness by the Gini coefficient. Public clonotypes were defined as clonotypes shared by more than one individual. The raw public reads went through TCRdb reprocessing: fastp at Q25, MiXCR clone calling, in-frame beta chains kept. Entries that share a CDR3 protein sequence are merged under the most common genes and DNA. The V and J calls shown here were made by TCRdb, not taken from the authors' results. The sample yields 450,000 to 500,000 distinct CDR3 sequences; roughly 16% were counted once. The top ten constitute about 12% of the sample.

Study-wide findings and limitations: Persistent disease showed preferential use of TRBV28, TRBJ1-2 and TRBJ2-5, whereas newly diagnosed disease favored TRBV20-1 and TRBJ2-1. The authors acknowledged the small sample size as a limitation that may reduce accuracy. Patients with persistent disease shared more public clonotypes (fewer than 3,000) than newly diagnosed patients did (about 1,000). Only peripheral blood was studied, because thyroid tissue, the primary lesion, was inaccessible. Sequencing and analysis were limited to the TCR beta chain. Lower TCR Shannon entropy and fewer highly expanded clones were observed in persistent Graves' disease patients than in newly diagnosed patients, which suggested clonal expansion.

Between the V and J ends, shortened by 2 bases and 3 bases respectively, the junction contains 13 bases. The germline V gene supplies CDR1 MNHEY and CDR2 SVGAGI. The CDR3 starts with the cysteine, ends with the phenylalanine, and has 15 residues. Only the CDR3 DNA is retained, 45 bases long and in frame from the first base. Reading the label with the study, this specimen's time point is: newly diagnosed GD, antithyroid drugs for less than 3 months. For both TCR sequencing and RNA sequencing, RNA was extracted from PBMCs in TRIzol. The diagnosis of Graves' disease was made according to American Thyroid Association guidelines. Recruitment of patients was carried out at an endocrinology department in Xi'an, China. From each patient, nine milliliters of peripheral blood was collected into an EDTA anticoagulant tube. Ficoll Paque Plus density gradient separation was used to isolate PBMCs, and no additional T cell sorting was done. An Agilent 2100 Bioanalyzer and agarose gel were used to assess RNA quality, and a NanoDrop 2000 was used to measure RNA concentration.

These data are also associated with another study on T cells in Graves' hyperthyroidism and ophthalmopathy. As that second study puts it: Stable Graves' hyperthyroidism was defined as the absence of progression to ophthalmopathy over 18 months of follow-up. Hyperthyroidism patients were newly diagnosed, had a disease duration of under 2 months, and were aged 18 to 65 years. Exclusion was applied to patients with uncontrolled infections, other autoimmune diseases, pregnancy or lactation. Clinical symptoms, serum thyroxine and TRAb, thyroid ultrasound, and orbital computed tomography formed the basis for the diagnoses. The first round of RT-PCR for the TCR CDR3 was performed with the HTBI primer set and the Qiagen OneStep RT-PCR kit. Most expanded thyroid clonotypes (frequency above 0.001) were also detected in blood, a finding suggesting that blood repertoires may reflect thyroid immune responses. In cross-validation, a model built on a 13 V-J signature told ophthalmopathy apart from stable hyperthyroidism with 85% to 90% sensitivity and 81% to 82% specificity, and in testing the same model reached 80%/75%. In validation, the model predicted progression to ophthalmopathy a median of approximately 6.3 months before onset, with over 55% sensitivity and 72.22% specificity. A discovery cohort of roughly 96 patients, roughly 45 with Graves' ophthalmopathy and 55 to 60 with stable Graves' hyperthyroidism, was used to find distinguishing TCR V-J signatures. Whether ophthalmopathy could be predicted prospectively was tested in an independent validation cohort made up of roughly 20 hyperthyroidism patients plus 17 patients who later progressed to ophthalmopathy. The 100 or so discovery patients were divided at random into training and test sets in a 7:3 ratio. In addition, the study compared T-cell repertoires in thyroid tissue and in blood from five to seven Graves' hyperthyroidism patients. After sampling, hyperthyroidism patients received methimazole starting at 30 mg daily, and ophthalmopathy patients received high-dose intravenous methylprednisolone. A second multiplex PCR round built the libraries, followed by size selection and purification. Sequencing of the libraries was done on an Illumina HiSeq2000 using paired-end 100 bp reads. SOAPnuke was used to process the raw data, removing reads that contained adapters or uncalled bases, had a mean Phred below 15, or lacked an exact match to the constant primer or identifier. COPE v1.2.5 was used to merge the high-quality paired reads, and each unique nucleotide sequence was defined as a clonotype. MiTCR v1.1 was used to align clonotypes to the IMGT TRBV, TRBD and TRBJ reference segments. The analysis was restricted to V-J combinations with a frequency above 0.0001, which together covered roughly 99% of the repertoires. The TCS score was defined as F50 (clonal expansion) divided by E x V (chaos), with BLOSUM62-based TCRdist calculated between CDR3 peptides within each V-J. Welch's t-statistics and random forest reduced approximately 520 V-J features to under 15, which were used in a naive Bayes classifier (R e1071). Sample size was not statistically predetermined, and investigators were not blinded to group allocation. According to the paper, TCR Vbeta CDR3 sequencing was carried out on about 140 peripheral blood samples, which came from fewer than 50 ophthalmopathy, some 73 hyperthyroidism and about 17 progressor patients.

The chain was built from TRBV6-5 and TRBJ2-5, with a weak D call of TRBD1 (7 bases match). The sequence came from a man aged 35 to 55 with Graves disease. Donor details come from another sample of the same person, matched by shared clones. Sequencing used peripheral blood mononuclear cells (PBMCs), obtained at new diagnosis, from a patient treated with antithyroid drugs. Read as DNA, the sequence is TGTGCCAGCAGTTACGGCGCGGGACAGAAAGAGACCCAGTACTTC. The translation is CASSYGAGQKETQYF.